This T cell receptor beta chain comes out of a study of naive and memory T cell subsets. The V gene lost 5 bases and the J gene lost 11 bases, with 18 bases spanning the gap. Germline CDR1 is SEHNR and CDR2 is FQNEAQ (reference sequence). The CDR3 extends over 13 amino acids. Sequential positive selection took CD4 T cells first, then CD8 T cells. This clonotype was seen many times. Antigen: not known. Overall study findings and caveats: Clonotypes here are unpaired alpha or beta chain sequences.

Both TRBC1 and TRBC2 were covered by a beta constant-region primer of two equimolar oligonucleotides. The ligated cDNA underwent four PCR rounds using SP2 and nested alpha and beta constant-region primers. The cDNA 3' end received a ligated single-stranded oligonucleotide carrying the SP2 primer and a 12-nucleotide UMI. TCRdb fed the UMI-ligation and nested PCR reads into MiXCR, producing one record per CDR3 protein. The sample holds approximately 16,000 distinct CDR3 sequences; approximately 9% are singletons and the top ten take roughly 24%. Sequencing was done on a sample of central memory CD8+ T cells from blood. The TCR originated in a human donor in good health. The chain couples TRBV7-9 to TRBJ1-1; weak D call: TRBD1 (5 bases). The DNA for the CDR3 is TGTGCCAGCAGCCCCCGTTCAAAAGGGGCGGCTTTCTTT. Translating gives CASSPRSKGAAFF.